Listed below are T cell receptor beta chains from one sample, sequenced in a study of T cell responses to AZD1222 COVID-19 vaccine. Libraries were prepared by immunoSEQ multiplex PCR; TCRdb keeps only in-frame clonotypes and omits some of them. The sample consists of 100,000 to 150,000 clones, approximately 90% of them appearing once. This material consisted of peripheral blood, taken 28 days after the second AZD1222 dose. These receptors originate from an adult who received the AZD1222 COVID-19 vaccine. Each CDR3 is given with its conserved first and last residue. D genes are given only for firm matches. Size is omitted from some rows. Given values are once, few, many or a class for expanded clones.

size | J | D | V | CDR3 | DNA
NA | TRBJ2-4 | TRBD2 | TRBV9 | CASSSTRGRAQNIQYF | TGTGCCAGCAGCTCTACCCGGGGGAGGGCCCAAAACATTCAGTACTTC
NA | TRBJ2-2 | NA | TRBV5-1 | CASSLVSGRNTGELFF | TGCGCCAGCAGCTTGGTATCAGGGAGGAACACCGGGGAGCTGTTTTTT
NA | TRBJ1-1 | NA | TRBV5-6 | CASSLGRTNTEAFF | TGTGCCAGCAGCTTGGGGAGGACAAACACTGAAGCTTTCTTT
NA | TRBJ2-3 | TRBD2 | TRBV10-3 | CASGGGPSTDTQYF | TGTGCCTCCGGGGGGGGACCAAGCACAGATACGCAGTATTTT
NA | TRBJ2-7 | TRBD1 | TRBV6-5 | CASSYRTGPDQYF | TGTGCCAGCAGTTACAGGACAGGCCCAGATCAGTACTTC
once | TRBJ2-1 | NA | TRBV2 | CASTPVGTQFF | TGTGCCAGCACCCCCGTAGGCACGCAGTTCTTC
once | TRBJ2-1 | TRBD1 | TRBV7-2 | CASNLGGGGYEVF | TGTGCCAGCAACCTAGGGGGCGGCGGTTACGAGGTCTTC
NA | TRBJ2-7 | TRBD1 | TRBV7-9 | CASSEEPGQGLEDYEQYF | TGTGCCAGCAGCGAAGAACCGGGACAGGGTTTAGAGGACTACGAGCAGTACTTC
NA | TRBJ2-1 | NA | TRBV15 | CATSRGRVAGYNEQFF | TGTGCCACCAGCAGGGGAAGGGTGGCCGGGTACAATGAGCAGTTCTTC
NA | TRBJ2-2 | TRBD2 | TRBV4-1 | CASSQGLAGDGTGELFF | TGCGCCAGCAGCCAAGGACTAGCGGGAGACGGCACCGGGGAGCTGTTTTTT
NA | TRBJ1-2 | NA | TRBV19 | CASSSPRDVLLPYGYTF | TGTGCCAGTAGTTCTCCGCGGGACGTATTACTACCTTATGGCTACACCTTC
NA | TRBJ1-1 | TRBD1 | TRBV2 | CASRGWDREAFF | TGTGCCAGCAGGGGGTGGGACAGGGAAGCTTTCTTT
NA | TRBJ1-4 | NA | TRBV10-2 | CASKGVSDSEKLFF | TGCGCCAGCAAGGGTGTGAGCGATTCTGAAAAACTGTTTTTT
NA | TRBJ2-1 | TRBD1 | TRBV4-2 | CASSQPATGADLSYNEQFF | TGTGCCAGCAGCCAACCCGCCACAGGGGCCGACCTCTCCTACAATGAGCAGTTCTTC
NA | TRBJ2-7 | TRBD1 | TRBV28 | CASRHGTGAPYEQYF | TGTGCCAGCAGACACGGGACAGGGGCACCCTACGAGCAGTACTTC
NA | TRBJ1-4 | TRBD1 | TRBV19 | CASSIGNRGREKLFF | TGTGCCAGTAGTATAGGGAACAGGGGAAGAGAAAAACTGTTTTTT
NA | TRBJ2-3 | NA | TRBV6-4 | CASSLSGASTDTQYF | TGTGCCAGCAGTCTTAGCGGCGCTAGCACAGATACGCAGTATTTT
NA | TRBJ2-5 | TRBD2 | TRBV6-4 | CASRTRTGGETQYF | TGTGCCAGCAGGACCCGTACCGGGGGGGAGACCCAGTACTTC
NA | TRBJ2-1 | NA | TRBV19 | CATNRDGRYNEQFF | TGTGCGACCAACCGGGACGGACGTTACAATGAGCAGTTCTTC
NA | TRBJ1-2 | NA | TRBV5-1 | CASSVTTREGYTF | TGCGCCAGCAGCGTGACTACGAGGGAAGGCTACACCTTC
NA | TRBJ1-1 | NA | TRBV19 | CASSIKFGTTEAFF | TGTGCCAGTAGTATTAAGTTCGGGACCACTGAAGCTTTCTTT
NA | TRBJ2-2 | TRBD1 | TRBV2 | CASRGRQGMNTGELFF | TGTGCCAGCAGAGGCAGACAGGGCATGAACACCGGGGAGCTGTTTTTT
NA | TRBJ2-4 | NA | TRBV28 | CASSPQGALAKNIQYF | TGTGCCAGCAGTCCCCAGGGTGCTCTAGCCAAAAACATTCAGTACTTC
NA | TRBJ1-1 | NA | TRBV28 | CASSHQRTEAFF | TGTGCCAGCAGTCACCAACGCACTGAAGCTTTCTTT
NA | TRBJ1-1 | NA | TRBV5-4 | CASSFPPGRRTEVNTEAFF | TGTGCCAGCAGCTTTCCGCCGGGACGGCGAACGGAGGTGAACACTGAAGCTTTCTTT
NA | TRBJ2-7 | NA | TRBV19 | CASSIDIRGRAAEQYF | TGTGCCAGTAGTATAGATATTCGCGGCAGGGCGGCCGAGCAGTACTTC
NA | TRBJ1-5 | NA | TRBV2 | CASSESPEGQPQHF | TGTGCCAGCAGTGAATCGCCCGAGGGGCAGCCCCAGCATTTT
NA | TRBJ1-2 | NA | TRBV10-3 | CAISPGRLYGYTF | TGTGCCATCAGCCCTGGACGGCTCTATGGCTACACCTTC
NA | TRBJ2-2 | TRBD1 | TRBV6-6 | CASSQQGAPNTGELFF | TGTGCCAGCAGTCAACAGGGGGCTCCAAACACCGGGGAGCTGTTTTTT